This T cell receptor (beta chain) was sequenced during a study of cytomegalovirus exposure and HLA in healthy donors. Study results and limitations: It was approximately 150 TCR beta chains that were listed as cytomegalovirus-associated. Testing in vitro showed a few CMV-associated chains specific for CMV antigens. Rare TCR sequences predominated, though certain public TCRs were found in many donors. One cluster of highly shared sequence variants probably arose as a sequencing artifact.

Vbeta (60) and Jbeta (13) primers were used in the PCR. TCRdb's table, derived via immunoSEQ multiplex PCR, lists solely in-frame clones and lacks some. The table includes about 200,000 clones, about 80% detected once. Regarding this clone: Its antigen remains unidentified.

The CDR3 length is 16 residues. Germline-derived CDR1 and CDR2 are SGHAT and FQNNGV. V trimming: 5 bases; J trimming: 4 bases; junction bases outside the gene matches: 12. The sequenced sample consisted of PBMCs. The clonotype was recovered from a man between 18 and 35 years old in good health and CMV-seronegative. The rearrangement links TRBV11-2 to TRBJ1-2; 8 nucleotides align to TRBD1. CDR3 DNA: TGTGCCAGCAGCCGGACAGGGTCGGCTCGGGGCTATGGCTACACCTTC. Translated, it gives CASSRTGSARGYGYTF.